This T cell receptor (beta chain) was sequenced during a study of Ad26.COV2.S vaccination and SARS-CoV-2 variants. Study-wide background: Among those in the COV1001 Ad26.COV2.S trial arm was the donor. Participants got Ad26.COV2.S intramuscularly, once or twice 56 days apart.

With respect to this clone: Antigen: not known.

Trimming removed 6 bases from V and 1 base from J, with 9 bases in between. This CDR3 has 13 residues. Treatment indicated: roughly 18 received Ad26.COV2.S at low or high dose, single or two shots; several received placebo; per-sample allocation not given. Day 63 following the first vaccine or placebo injection was when the samples were taken. A Boston adult aged 18-55 years was the donor. The table came from immunoSEQ multiplex PCR; TCRdb's copy has only in-frame clones and leaves some out. The sample carries approximately 350,000 clones, 83% recorded once. Study-wide results and caveats: A substantial breadth of spike-specific CD8+ and CD4+ T cell responses after vaccination has been reported.

This sequence originates from a person between 18 and 65 years old who received the Ad26.COV2.S COVID-19 vaccine or a placebo. This sequence joins TRBV12-3 or TRBV12-4 and TRBJ1-1; tentative D call: TRBD1 (5 bases). The material was peripheral blood, obtained in a trial of Ad26.COV2.S vaccine versus placebo. The DNA for the CDR3 is TGTGCCAGCAGCCCGACAGCGAACACTGAAGCTTTCTTT. Its protein product is CASSPTANTEAFF.